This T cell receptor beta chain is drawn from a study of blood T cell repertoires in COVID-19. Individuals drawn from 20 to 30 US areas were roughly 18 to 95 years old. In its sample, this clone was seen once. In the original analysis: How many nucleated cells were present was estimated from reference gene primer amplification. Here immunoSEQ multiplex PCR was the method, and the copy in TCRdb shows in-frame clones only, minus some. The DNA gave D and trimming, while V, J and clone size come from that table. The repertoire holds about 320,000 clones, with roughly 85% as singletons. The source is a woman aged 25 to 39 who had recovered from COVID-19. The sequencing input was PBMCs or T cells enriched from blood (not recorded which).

The CDR3: CASSPPLTGVNTEAFF. CDR3 nucleotides: TGTGCCAGCAGCCCCCCTCTGACAGGGGTGAACACTGAAGCTTTCTTT. V usage is TRBV9 and J usage is TRBJ1-1, with 8 bases matching TRBD1. Germline CDR1 is SGDLS and CDR2 is YYNGEE. V lost 4 bases to trimming and J lost 0 bases; unmatched junction nucleotides: 8. The CDR3 sequence is 16 residues long.